Reported below is one T cell receptor (beta chain). As yet, its antigen is unknown. These data belong to a study of shared clonotypes between healthy human individuals. Study at large: Donor composition was a couple of women and three men, aged 18 to 49. Overall study results and limits: About 5% of naive CD4 clonotypes were shared across a few donors.

Repertoires were generated with immunoSEQ multiplex PCR, while TCRdb's copy carries only in-frame clones and drops some. Of a few million clones in the sample, 90% to 95% were seen once. The sequence was collected from a man between 18 and 29 years old in good health. Some clones in this sample may be carry-over from other donors' samples. The sequenced sample was naive CD4+ T cells from PBMCs. The subset denotes: CD45RA+ positively selected.

CDR3 amino acids: CASSLIPWGQAVTGELFF. The CDR3 coding sequence is TGTGCCAGCAGCTTAATTCCGTGGGGTCAGGCGGTCACCGGGGAGCTGTTTTTT. V is TRBV7-9 and J is TRBJ2-2, with unresolved D. The CDR3 consists of 18 residues. The germline CDR1 and CDR2 sequences are SEHNR and FQNEAQ (reference sequence). Trimming removed 2 bases from V and 4 bases from J, with 20 bases in between.